These 27 T cell receptor beta chains came from one sample sequenced in a study of T cell responses to AZD1222 COVID-19 vaccine (dated by TCRdb to about 2021). The library was generated by the immunoSEQ multiplex PCR assay. As stored in TCRdb, this immuneACCESS dataset retains in-frame rearrangements with V and J assigned. A fraction of the clones does not appear; measured against another copy, unresolved V genes explain less than half of the discrepancy, and the remainder lacks a known reason. This sample lists around 180,000 clones; just under 90% were detected once. The ten largest clones represent around 5.8% of the sample. In light of the paper, this sample's time point label describes: baseline before first vaccination. Sequenced here: peripheral blood, sampled on day 0 of AZD1222 vaccination. The receptor source for this set is an adult in good health.

V is TRBV30 and J is TRBJ1-1; D is unclear. The V end was cut by 2 bases, the J end by 0 bases, with 13 bases between. Germline V gives CDR1 GTSNPN, CDR2 SVGIG (reference sequence). The CDR3 has 15 amino acids. The CDR3 region has the DNA TGTGCCTGGAGTATCGTGCAGCTCATGAACACTGAAGCTTTCTTT. Amino acids: CAWSIVQLMNTEAFF.

The chain is built from TRBV27 and TRBJ2-7; D possibly matches TRBD1 or TRBD2 (6 bases each). The germline V and J ends were trimmed by 6 bases and 5 bases, with 17 bases remaining between them. Germline CDR1 reads MNHEY; CDR2 reads SMNVEV (reference sequence). This CDR3 has 14 residues. This CDR3 is CASSLRGGPDEQYF. CDR3 nucleotides: TGTGCCAGCAGCCTCCGTGGGGGGCCAGACGAGCAGTACTTC.

As regards this clone: One junction end does not reproduce the germline sequence, and a read error may be involved. The CDR3 reads CASTLTGTGKQFF. In DNA form, the CDR3 reads TGTGCCAGCACCTTAACGGGCACAGGGAAGCAGTTCTTC. V is TRBV7-2 and J is TRBJ2-1; D may be TRBD1 (6 bases). Per germline, CDR1 SGHTA and CDR2 FQGNSA. CDR3 length equals 13 residues.

J is TRBJ1-2 and V is TRBV11-2, with D maybe TRBD1 (6 bases). CDR1 and CDR2 (germline): SGHAT, FQNNGV. The V and J ends lost 3 bases and 0 bases respectively, with 8 bases between them. The CDR3 has 14 residues. The CDR3 loop is CASSFGTPNYGYTF. The CDR3 DNA follows: TGTGCCAGCAGCTTCGGGACACCTAACTATGGCTACACCTTC.

The chain carries TRBV20-1 and TRBJ1-5; 10 nucleotides agree with TRBD1. Trimming took 3 bases from V and 3 from J; bases not matched to a gene: 8. The CDR3 extends over 16 amino acids. The germline V gene has CDR1 DFQATT and CDR2 SNEGSKA (reference sequence). The DNA of the CDR3 is TGCAGTGCTAGTGTAATGGGACAGGGGTCCAATCAGCCCCAGCATTTT. Amino acids: CSASVMGQGSNQPQHF.

The chain carries TRBV7-8 and TRBJ2-7; possible D gene TRBD2, 5 bases. The CDR3 has 15 amino acids. Trimming stripped 2 bases from V and 1 base from J, with 12 bases between. Germline V gene sequence: CDR1 SGHVS, CDR2 FQNEAQ. The CDR3 DNA sequence: TGTGCCAGCAGCTTATCCGACGGGGAGTCCTACGAGCAGTACTTC. Amino acids: CASSLSDGESYEQYF.

V usage is TRBV29-1 and J usage is TRBJ1-4, with D possibly matching TRBD1 (5 bases). The germline gives CDR1 SQVTM, CDR2 ANQGSEA. This CDR3 comprises 13 residues. Trimming left V 7 bases short and J 3 bases short, with 12 bases between. In DNA, the CDR3 is TGCAGCGCTGGGGGACCCGCTAATGAAAAACTGTTTTTT. This codes for CSAGGPANEKLFF. The full variable domain, rest sourced from reference TRBV29-1 and TRBJ1-4, is SAVISQKPSRDICQRGTSLTIQCQVDSQVTMMFWYRQQPGQSLTLIATANQGSEATYESGFVIDKFPISRPNLTFSTLTVSNMSPEDSSIYLCSAGGPANEKLFFGSGTQLSVL.

The J gene is TRBJ1-1, the V gene TRBV12-3 or TRBV12-4; unclear D gene. The CDR3 spans 13 residues. The V end was cut by 3 bases, the J end by 1 base, with 6 bases between. The chain's CDR3 is CASSFAENTEAFF. The DNA of the CDR3 is TGTGCCAGCAGTTTTGCGGAGAACACTGAAGCTTTCTTT.

V and J are TRBV2 and TRBJ2-3, with D maybe TRBD1 (6 bases). The germline V gene has CDR1 SNHLY and CDR2 FYNNEI. This CDR3 is 17 amino acids long. Trimming shortened V by 5 bases and J by 0 bases, and 18 bases separated the two germline ends. The CDR3 here is CASSSGPGHPSTDTQYF. The CDR3 DNA reads TGTGCCAGCAGTTCCGGCCCGGGACACCCTAGCACAGATACGCAGTATTTT.

J is TRBJ1-1 and V is TRBV29-1; the D gene is possibly TRBD1 (5 bases). The CDR3 is 15 residues long. V dropped 0 bases and J dropped 1 base, with 12 bases sitting between them. The germline V gene encodes CDR1 SQVTM and CDR2 ANQGSEA. The CDR3 DNA follows: TGCAGCGTTGAAGAGGCAGGGCAAGGGAACACTGAAGCTTTCTTT. It codes for CSVEEAGQGNTEAFF. Supplemented by reference TRBV29-1 and TRBJ1-1, the full variable domain reads SAVISQKPSRDICQRGTSLTIQCQVDSQVTMMFWYRQQPGQSLTLIATANQGSEATYESGFVIDKFPISRPNLTFSTLTVSNMSPEDSSIYLCSVEEAGQGNTEAFFGQGTRLTVV.

The V and J genes are TRBV11-2 and TRBJ1-1, with 10 nucleotides matching TRBD1. The J segment lost 3 bases and the V segment lost 5 bases, leaving 6 bases of the junction unmatched. The germline V gene encodes CDR1 SGHAT and CDR2 FQNNGV. The length of the CDR3 is 15 residues. CDR3 nucleotides: TGTGCCAGCAGCGCAAGACAGGGGGCGCACACTGAAGCTTTCTTT. Its translation is CASSARQGAHTEAFF. The full variable domain, completed using reference TRBV11-2 and TRBJ1-1, is EAGVAQSPRYKIIEKRQSVAFWCNPISGHATLYWYQQILGQGPKLLIQFQNNGVVDDSQLPKDRFSAERLKGVDSTLKIQPAKLEDSAVYLCASSARQGAHTEAFFGQGTRLTVV.

The chain employs TRBV6-2 or TRBV6-3 and TRBJ1-5; D unclear. This CDR3 region has 12 residues. Germline V gives CDR1 MNHEY, CDR2 SVGEGT. Trimming removed 5 bases from V and 6 bases from J, with 8 bases in between. CDR3 bases: TGTGCCAGCAGTGGCATGGGTCAGCCCCAGCATTTT. This translates into CASSGMGQPQHF.

The chain recombines TRBV7-3 with TRBJ2-3; 7 bases fit TRBD2. V was pared by 6 bases and J by 6 bases, with 6 bases of the junction left unmatched. This CDR3 spans 13 amino acids. CDR1 is SGHTA and CDR2 is FQGTGA in the germline V gene. The CDR3 loop is CASSKLSGDTQYF. For the CDR3, the DNA is TGTGCCAGCAGTAAACTTAGCGGGGATACGCAGTATTTT. The complete variable domain, with remaining parts taken from reference TRBV7-3 and TRBJ2-3, reads GAGVSQTPSNKVTEKGKYVELRCDPISGHTALYWYRQSLGQGPEFLIYFQGTGAADDSGLPNDRFFAVRPEGSVSTLKIQRTERGDSAVYLCASSKLSGDTQYFGPGTRLTVL.

This chain connects TRBV5-6 to TRBJ1-6, with D maybe TRBD1 (5 bases). Germline V gene sequence: CDR1 SGHDT, CDR2 YYEEEE. The V end was cut by 0 bases, the J end by 0 bases, with 7 bases between. This CDR3 spans 16 amino acids. The CDR3 region has the DNA TGTGCCAGCAGCTTGGCAGGGAGCTCCTATAATTCACCCCTCCACTTT. This gives the protein CASSLAGSSYNSPLHF. The full variable domain, completed using reference TRBV5-6 and TRBJ1-6, is DAGVTQSPTHLIKTRGQQVTLRCSPKSGHDTVSWYQQALGQGPQFIFQYYEEEERQRGNFPDRFSGHQFPNYSSELNVNALLLGDSALYLCASSLAGSSYNSPLHFGNGTRLTVT.

V and J are TRBV7-9 and TRBJ1-6, with TRBD1 identical over 9 bases. The trim removed 1 base at V and 9 bases at J, leaving 4 bases unmatched. The CDR3 contains 15 residues. The germline V gene has CDR1 SEHNR and CDR2 FQNEAQ (reference sequence). Written as DNA, the CDR3 is TGTGCCAGCAGCTTAGAGACAGGGGGGTTTTCACCCCTCCACTTT. It translates to CASSLETGGFSPLHF. The full variable domain, its missing parts supplied by reference TRBV7-9 and TRBJ1-6, is DTGVSQNPRHKITKRGQNVTFRCDPISEHNRLYWYRQTLGQGPEFLTYFQNEAQLEKSRLLSDRFSAERPKGSFSTLEIQRTEQGDSAMYLCASSLETGGFSPLHFGNGTRLTVT.

V and J are TRBV24-1 and TRBJ2-2; D call uncertain. V was cut by 10 bases and J by 0 bases, with 5 bases left in between. Germline V gene lookup returns CDR1 KGHDR and CDR2 SFDVKD. The length of the CDR3 is 12 residues. The CDR3 coding sequence is TGTGCCACGAGGACGAACACCGGGGAGCTGTTTTTT. Amino acid sequence: CATRTNTGELFF.

The chain links TRBV7-2 to TRBJ2-1; the match to TRBD2 covers 10 bases. The junction had 6 bases not matched to a gene; V was cut back by 5 bases and J by 5 bases. Germline loops: CDR1 SGHTA, CDR2 FQGNSA. The CDR3 runs to 15 residues. This chain's CDR3 is CASSVSGGKNNEQFF. CDR3 bases: TGTGCCAGCAGCGTTAGCGGGGGGAAAAACAATGAGCAGTTCTTC.

This chain uses TRBV10-3 with TRBJ2-1; D is possibly TRBD1 (5 bases). The CDR3 sequence is 14 residues long. With 4 bases removed from V and 1 base from J, the gap between germline ends came to 8 bases. Germline values: CDR1 ENHRY, CDR2 SYGVKD. CDR3 DNA: TGTGCCATCAGTGGCACAGGTTCCTACAATGAGCAGTTCTTC. Translated: CAISGTGSYNEQFF.

The chain joins TRBV5-5 to TRBJ1-2, with D possibly matching TRBD1 (5 bases). The CDR3 has 12 residues. Germline V gene sequence: CDR1 SGHKS, CDR2 YYEKEE (reference sequence). The germline V and J ends were trimmed by 2 bases and 8 bases, with 10 bases remaining between them. CDR3 nucleotide sequence: TGTGCCAGCAGCTTCCGGGACGGAGGCTACACCTTC. This translates into CASSFRDGGYTF. The complete variable domain, with remaining parts taken from reference TRBV5-5 and TRBJ1-2, reads DAGVTQSPTHLIKTRGQQVTLRCSPISGHKSVSWYQQVLGQGPQFIFQYYEKEERGRGNFPDRFSARQFPNYSSELNVNALLLGDSALYLCASSFRDGGYTFGSGTRLTVV.

V usage is TRBV28 and J usage is TRBJ2-7; D is unclear. The CDR3 totals 12 residues. Germline V lookup: CDR1 MDHEN, CDR2 SYDVKM. V shed 6 bases and J shed 0 bases, with 6 bases lying between them. CDR3 DNA sequence: TGTGCCAGCAGCCGAGACTCCTACGAGCAGTACTTC. This codes for CASSRDSYEQYF.

This clone was counted a single time. V usage is TRBV11-2 and J usage is TRBJ1-4, with TRBD1 matching over 8 bases. Germline values: CDR1 SGHAT, CDR2 FQNNGV. The V and J ends lost 4 bases and 5 bases, in that order; junction bases with no gene match: 9. This CDR3 contains 16 residues. CDR3 sequence (DNA): TGTGCCAGCAGCTCATCTACCAGGACAGGGAATGAAAAACTGTTTTTT. Encoded protein: CASSSSTRTGNEKLFF.

This rearrangement joins TRBV27 to TRBJ2-5; weak D call: TRBD1 (5 bases). Germline CDR1 MNHEY, CDR2 SMNVEV (reference sequence). The V end lost 2 bases, the J end lost 4 bases, and 17 bases lay between the germline ends. The CDR3 has 16 residues. The CDR3 loop is CASSLGQGYSPETQYF. The CDR3, as DNA: TGTGCCAGCAGTTTAGGGCAGGGTTACTCCCCAGAGACCCAGTACTTC.

The chain combines TRBV10-3 with TRBJ2-2; TRBD2 agrees at 11 bases. The CDR3 runs to 15 residues. V lost 6 bases to trimming and J lost 5 bases; unmatched junction nucleotides: 5. Germline CDR1 reads ENHRY; CDR2 reads SYGVKD. The CDR3 DNA reads TGTGCCATCAGACCCACTAGCGGGAGAACCGGGGAGCTGTTTTTT. It yields the protein CAIRPTSGRTGELFF.

The chain couples TRBV19 to TRBJ2-1; D gene uncertain. Between the trimmed V and J ends, which lost 4 bases and 10 bases, there was a span of 14 bases. The CDR3 runs to 13 residues. CDR1 is LNHDA, CDR2 SQIVND, per germline (reference sequence). The CDR3 DNA follows: TGTGCCAGTAGTAATCACGCGACCAGGGAGCAGTTCTTC. Its protein is CASSNHATREQFF.

The chain has TRBV9 and TRBJ2-2; no reliable D call. Trimming took 2 bases from V and 4 from J, leaving 15 bases between them. The CDR3 runs 16 residues. Germline loops: CDR1 SGDLS, CDR2 YYNGEE. CDR3: CASSVGDGWVTGELFF. The CDR3 DNA sequence: TGTGCCAGCAGCGTTGGTGATGGGTGGGTCACCGGGGAGCTGTTTTTT.

The rearrangement links TRBV10-3 to TRBJ2-7, with D possibly being TRBD1 (5 bases). The CDR3 consists of 18 residues. V lost 0 bases to trimming and J lost 6 bases, with 24 bases between them. Germline CDR1 reads ENHRY; CDR2 reads SYGVKD. DNA of the CDR3: TGTGCCATCAGTGAGTCGACAGCAGGCAATGATTTTAGAGGCGAGCAGTACTTC. This gives the protein CAISESTAGNDFRGEQYF.

V usage is TRBV18 and J usage is TRBJ2-3, with 10 positions matching TRBD2. The germline gives CDR1 KGHSH, CDR2 LQKENI. CDR3 length: 18 amino acids. Unmatched junction bases numbered 8, after V lost 1 base and J lost 1 base. In DNA, the CDR3 is TGTGCCAGCTCACCACGGATAACAGGACTAGCGGGCACAGATACGCAGTATTTT. It codes for CASSPRITGLAGTDTQYF.